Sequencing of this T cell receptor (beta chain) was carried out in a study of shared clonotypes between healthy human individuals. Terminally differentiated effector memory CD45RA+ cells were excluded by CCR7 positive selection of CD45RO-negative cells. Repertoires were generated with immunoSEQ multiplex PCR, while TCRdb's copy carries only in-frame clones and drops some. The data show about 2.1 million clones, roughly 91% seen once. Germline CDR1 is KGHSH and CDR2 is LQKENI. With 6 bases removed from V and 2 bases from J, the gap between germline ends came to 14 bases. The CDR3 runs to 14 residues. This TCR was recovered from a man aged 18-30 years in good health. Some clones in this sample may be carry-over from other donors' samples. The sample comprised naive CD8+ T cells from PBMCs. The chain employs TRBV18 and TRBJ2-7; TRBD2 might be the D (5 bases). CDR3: CASSPTGNPYEQYF. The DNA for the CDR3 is TGTGCCAGCTCCCCAACCGGGAACCCCTACGAGCAGTACTTC.